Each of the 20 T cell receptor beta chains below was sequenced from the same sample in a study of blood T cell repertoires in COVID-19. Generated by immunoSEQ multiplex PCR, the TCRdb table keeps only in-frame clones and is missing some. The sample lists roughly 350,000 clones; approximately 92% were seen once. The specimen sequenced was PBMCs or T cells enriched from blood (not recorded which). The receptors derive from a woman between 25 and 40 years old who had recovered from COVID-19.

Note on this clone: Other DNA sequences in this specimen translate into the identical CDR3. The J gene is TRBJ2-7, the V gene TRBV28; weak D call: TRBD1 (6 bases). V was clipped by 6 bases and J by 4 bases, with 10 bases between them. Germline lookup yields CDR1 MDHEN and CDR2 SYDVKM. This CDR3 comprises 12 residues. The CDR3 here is CASSLTGYEQYF. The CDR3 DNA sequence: TGTGCCAGCAGCCTAACAGGGTACGAGCAGTACTTC. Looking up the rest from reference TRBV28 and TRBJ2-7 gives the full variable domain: DVKVTQSSRYLVKRTGEKVFLECVQDMDHENMFWYRQDPGLGLRLIYFSYDVKMKEKGDIPEGYSVSREKKERFSLILESASTNQTSMYLCASSLTGYEQYFGPGTRLTVT.

In DNA, the CDR3 is TGCGCCAGCAGCCAAGGGCCGGGTGGGACTAAAGCTTTCTTT. Protein product: CASSQGPGGTKAFF. The genes are TRBV4-3 and TRBJ1-1; TRBD1 is a possible D gene (5 bases). The CDR3 runs 14 residues. Trimming removed 1 base at V and 9 bases at J, with 15 bases between. CDR1 LGHNA and CDR2 YSLEER come from the germline V gene.

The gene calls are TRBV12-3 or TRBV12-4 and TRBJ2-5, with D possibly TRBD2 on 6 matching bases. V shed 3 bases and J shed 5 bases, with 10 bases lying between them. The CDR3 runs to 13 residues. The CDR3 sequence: CASSLAGRETQYF. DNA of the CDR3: TGTGCCAGCAGTTTGGCGGGGAGGGAGACCCAGTACTTC.

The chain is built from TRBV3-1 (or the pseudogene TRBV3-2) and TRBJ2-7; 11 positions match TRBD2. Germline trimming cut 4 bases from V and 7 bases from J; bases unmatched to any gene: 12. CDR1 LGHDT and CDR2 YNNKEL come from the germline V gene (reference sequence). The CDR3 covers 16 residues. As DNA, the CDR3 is TGTGCCAGCAGCCCACTCGGACTAGCGGGTCGGGTGGAGCAGTACTTC. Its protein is CASSPLGLAGRVEQYF.

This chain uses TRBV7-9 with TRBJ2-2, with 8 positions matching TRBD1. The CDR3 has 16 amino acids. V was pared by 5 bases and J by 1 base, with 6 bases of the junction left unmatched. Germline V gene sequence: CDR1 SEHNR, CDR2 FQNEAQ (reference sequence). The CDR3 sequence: CASSPYRGLNTGELFF. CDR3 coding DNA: TGTGCCAGCAGCCCGTACAGGGGGTTGAACACCGGGGAGCTGTTTTTT.

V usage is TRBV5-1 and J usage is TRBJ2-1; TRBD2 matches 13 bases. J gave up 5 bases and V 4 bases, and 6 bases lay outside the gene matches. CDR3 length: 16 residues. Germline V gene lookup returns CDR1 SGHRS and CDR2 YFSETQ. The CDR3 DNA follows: TGCGCCAGCAGCCCCATACTAGCGGGGGGGCACAATGAGCAGTTCTTC. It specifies CASSPILAGGHNEQFF.

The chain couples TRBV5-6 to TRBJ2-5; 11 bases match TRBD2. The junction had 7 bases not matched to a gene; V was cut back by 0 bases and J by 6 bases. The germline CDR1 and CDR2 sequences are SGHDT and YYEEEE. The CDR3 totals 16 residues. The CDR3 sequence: CASSLAIAGGGKTQYF. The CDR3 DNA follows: TGTGCCAGCAGCTTGGCGATAGCGGGAGGGGGGAAGACCCAGTACTTC.

CDR3 coding DNA: TGTGCCAGCAGCTTAGTCTCACAGAGCTATGGCTACACCTTC. Encoded protein: CASSLVSQSYGYTF. J is TRBJ1-2 and V is TRBV7-9; D gene uncertain. Trimming shortened V by 1 base and J by 4 bases, and 10 bases separated the two germline ends. The CDR3 is 14 residues long. Germline V lookup: CDR1 SEHNR, CDR2 FQNEAQ (reference sequence).

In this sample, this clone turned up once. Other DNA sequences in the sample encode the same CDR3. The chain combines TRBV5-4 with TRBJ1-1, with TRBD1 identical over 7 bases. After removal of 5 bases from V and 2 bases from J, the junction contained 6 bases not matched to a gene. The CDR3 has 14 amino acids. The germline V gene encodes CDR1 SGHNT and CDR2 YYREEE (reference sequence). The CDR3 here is CASRSGTENTEAFF. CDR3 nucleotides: TGTGCCAGCAGGTCCGGGACAGAAAACACTGAAGCTTTCTTT. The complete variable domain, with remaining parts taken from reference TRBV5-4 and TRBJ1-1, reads ETGVTQSPTHLIKTRGQQVTLRCSSQSGHNTVSWYQQALGQGPQFIFQYYREEENGRGNFPPRFSGLQFPNYSSELNVNALELDDSALYLCASRSGTENTEAFFGQGTRLTVV.

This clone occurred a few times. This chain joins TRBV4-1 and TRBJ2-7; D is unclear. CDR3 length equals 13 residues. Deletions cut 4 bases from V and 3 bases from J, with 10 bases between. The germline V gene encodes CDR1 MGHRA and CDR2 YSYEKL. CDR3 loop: CASSPKLSYEQYF. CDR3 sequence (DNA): TGCGCCAGCAGCCCCAAGTTGAGCTACGAGCAGTACTTC.

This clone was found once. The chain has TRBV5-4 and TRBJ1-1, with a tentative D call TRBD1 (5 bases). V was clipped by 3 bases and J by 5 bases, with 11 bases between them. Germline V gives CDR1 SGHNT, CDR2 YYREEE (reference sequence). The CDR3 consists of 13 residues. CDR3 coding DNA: TGTGCCAGCAGCTCTCAGGGTAAGACTGAAGCTTTCTTT. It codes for CASSSQGKTEAFF.

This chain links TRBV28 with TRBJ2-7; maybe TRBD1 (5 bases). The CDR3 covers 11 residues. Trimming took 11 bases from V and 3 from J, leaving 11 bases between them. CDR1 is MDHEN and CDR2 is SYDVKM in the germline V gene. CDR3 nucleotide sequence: TGTGCCGTGGGGCAGGGCTACGAGCAGTACTTC. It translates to CAVGQGYEQYF. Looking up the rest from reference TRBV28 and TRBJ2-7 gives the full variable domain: DVKVTQSSRYLVKRTGEKVFLECVQDMDHENMFWYRQDPGLGLRLIYFSYDVKMKEKGDIPEGYSVSREKKERFSLILESASTNQTSMYLCAVGQGYEQYFGPGTRLTVT.

CDR3 sequence: CASEMGDSNEKLFF. CDR3 DNA sequence: TGTGCCAGTGAGATGGGAGATTCTAATGAAAAACTGTTTTTT. The chain joins TRBV19 to TRBJ1-4; D is undetermined. The CDR3 covers 14 residues. The germline V gene has CDR1 LNHDA and CDR2 SQIVND (reference sequence). The V end lost 8 bases, the J end lost 3 bases, and 13 bases lay between the germline ends.

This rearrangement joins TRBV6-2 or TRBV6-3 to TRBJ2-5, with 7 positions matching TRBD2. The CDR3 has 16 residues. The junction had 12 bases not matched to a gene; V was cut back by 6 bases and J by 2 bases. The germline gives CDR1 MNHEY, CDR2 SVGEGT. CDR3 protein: CASSELYGGEQETQYF. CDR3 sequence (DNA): TGTGCCAGCAGCGAGCTTTATGGGGGGGAACAAGAGACCCAGTACTTC.

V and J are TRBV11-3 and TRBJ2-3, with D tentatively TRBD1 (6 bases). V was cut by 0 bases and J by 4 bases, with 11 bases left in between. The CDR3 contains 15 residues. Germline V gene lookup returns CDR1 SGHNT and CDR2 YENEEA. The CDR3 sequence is CASSLDQGGSDTQYF. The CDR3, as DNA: TGTGCCAGCAGCTTAGATCAAGGGGGATCAGATACGCAGTATTTT. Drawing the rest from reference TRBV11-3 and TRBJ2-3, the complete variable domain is EAGVVQSPRYKIIEKKQPVAFWCNPISGHNTLYWYLQNLGQGPELLIRYENEEAVDDSQLPKDRFSAERLKGVDSTLKIQPAELGDSAVYLCASSLDQGGSDTQYFGPGTRLTVL.

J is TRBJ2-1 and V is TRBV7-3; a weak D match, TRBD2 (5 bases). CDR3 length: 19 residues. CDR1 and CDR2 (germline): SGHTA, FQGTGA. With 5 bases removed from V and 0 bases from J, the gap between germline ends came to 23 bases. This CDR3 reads CASSNLHPPDSSSYNEQFF. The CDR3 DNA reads TGTGCCAGCAGCAATTTACACCCCCCGGACTCGAGCTCCTACAATGAGCAGTTCTTC.

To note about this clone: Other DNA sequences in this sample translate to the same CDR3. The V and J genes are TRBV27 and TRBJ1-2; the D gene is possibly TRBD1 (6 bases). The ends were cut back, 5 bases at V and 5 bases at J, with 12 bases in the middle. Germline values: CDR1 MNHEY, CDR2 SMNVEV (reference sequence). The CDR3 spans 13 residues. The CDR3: CASSLQGGYGYTF. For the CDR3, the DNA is TGTGCCAGCAGTCTACAGGGTGGTTATGGCTACACCTTC.

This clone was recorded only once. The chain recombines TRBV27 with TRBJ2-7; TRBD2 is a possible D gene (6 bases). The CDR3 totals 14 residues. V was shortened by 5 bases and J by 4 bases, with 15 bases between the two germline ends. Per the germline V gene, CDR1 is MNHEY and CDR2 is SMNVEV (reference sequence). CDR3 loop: CASSPNPGGYEQYF. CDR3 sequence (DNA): TGTGCCAGCAGTCCAAACCCTGGGGGGTACGAGCAGTACTTC.

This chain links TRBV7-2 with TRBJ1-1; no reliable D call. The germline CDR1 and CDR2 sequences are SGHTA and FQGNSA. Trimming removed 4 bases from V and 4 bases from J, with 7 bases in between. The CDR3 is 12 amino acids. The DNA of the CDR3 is TGTGCCAGCAGCTATTATAGCACTGAAGCTTTCTTT. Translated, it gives CASSYYSTEAFF.

CDR3 bases: TGTGCCAGCAGTGATCCAGCGGGGGGATTGAATGAGCAGTTCTTC. Protein product: CASSDPAGGLNEQFF. The chain carries TRBV25-1 and TRBJ2-1, with 9 bases aligning to TRBD2. V shed 3 bases, J shed 7 bases, and the junction held 7 bases outside the gene matches. The CDR3 consists of 15 residues. Germline V gives CDR1 MGHDK, CDR2 SYGVNS. Complete variable domain (other parts from reference TRBV25-1 and TRBJ2-1): EADIYQTPRYLVIGTGKKITLECSQTMGHDKMYWYQQDPGMELHLIHYSYGVNSTEKGDLSSESTVSRIRTEHFPLTLESARPSHTSQYLCASSDPAGGLNEQFFGPGTRLTVL.